This entry features one T cell receptor (beta chain) sequence. Its target is unknown. The record originates from a study of cytomegalovirus exposure and HLA in healthy donors. Study findings and constraints: Within an earlier analysis, most TCR beta V segments proved productive either about 87% or about 30% of the time. Fewer N-insertions than the approximately 700-donor mean were reportedly shown by an Asian-associated ancestry cluster in a later analysis. Rarity characterized most TCR sequences, yet some public TCRs appeared in many donors.

The ends lost 5 bases at V and 4 bases at J; junction bases unmatched: 4. The CDR3 loop spans 13 amino acids. CDR1 is SEHNR, CDR2 FQNEAQ, per germline (reference sequence). Primers: 60 Vbeta forward and 13 Jbeta reverse. The authors' processing: The authors later counted roughly 77 million unique TCR beta chains, 9.5 million to 13 million of them shared. Profiled with immunoSEQ multiplex PCR; TCRdb holds only in-frame clones, not every one. V and J calls and clone size are given by that table; D and trimming were obtained from the DNA. The sample consists of 75,000 to 95,000 clones, 60% to 80% of them appearing once.

This receptor was taken from a woman aged 30 to 39 in good health and CMV-seronegative. The chain joins TRBV7-9 to TRBJ2-5; TRBD1 matches 7 bases. The sample comprised PBMCs. CDR3 loop: CASSEPGGETQYF. CDR3 coding DNA: TGTGCCAGCAGCGAACCAGGGGGAGAGACCCAGTACTTC. The entire variable domain, with the rest obtained from reference TRBV7-9 and TRBJ2-5, is as follows: DTGVSQNPRHKITKRGQNVTFRCDPISEHNRLYWYRQTLGQGPEFLTYFQNEAQLEKSRLLSDRFSAERPKGSFSTLEIQRTEQGDSAMYLCASSEPGGETQYFGPGTRLLVL.